This entry lists 29 T cell receptor beta chains sequenced from one sample in a study of beta chain features in type 1 diabetes (dated by TCRdb to the late 2010s). Here is what the overall study found, with its caveats: A moderate but significant shortening of TCRB CDR3 length was observed in type 1 diabetes patients in all four CD4+ subsets.

The protocol used for the library was the immunoSEQ multiplex PCR assay. All of the isolated RNA was reverse transcribed with the High Capacity cDNA Reverse Transcription Kit, so expressed TCRB transcripts were sequenced. TCRdb holds this immuneACCESS table with in-frame rearrangements only. Some clones are missing; in checked studies, unresolved V genes explain under half, and the rest has no known cause. In this sample the table shows around 600,000 clones, 9.5% to 15% of which occur a single time. The biggest ten clones account for more than 0.095% of the sample. These receptors' antigens are unknown. The sequenced sample was naive CD4+ T cells from blood. Sample cell subset or site, as interpreted from the label and publication: true naive CD4+ T cells. The receptors shown here come from a man aged 25 to 45 with type 1 diabetes.

The genes are TRBV18 and TRBJ1-2, with 9 bases lining up with TRBD1. The V gene's germline CDR1 is KGHSH and CDR2 LQKENI. Unmatched junction bases numbered 2, after V lost 3 bases and J lost 6 bases. The CDR3 totals 13 residues. Written as DNA, the CDR3 is TGTGCCAGCTCACCCGGGACAGGGAATGGCTACACCTTC. It codes for CASSPGTGNGYTF.

This clone was seen a few times. This CDR3 is CASLDGTGELFF. The CDR3, as DNA: TGTGCCAGCCTGGACGGAACCGGGGAGCTGTTTTTT. The chain has TRBV19 and TRBJ2-2; the D is unclear. This CDR3 is 12 amino acids long. Trimming stripped 9 bases from V and 5 bases from J, with 10 bases between. Germline V gene sequence: CDR1 LNHDA, CDR2 SQIVND (reference sequence).

J is TRBJ2-1 and V is TRBV25-1; weak D call: TRBD2 (6 bases). The CDR3 is made up of 14 amino acids. Looked up from germline, CDR1 is MGHDK and CDR2 is SYGVNS. The ends were cut back, 3 bases at V and 2 bases at J, with 8 bases in the middle. In DNA, the CDR3 is TGTGCCAGCAGTGAGGCGGGAACCTACAATGAGCAGTTCTTC. As protein: CASSEAGTYNEQFF.

This clone was seen a handful of times. The chain employs TRBV9 and TRBJ2-1; 10 nucleotides match TRBD2. J lost 7 bases, V lost 1 base, and 8 bases had no gene match. Germline assignment: CDR1 SGDLS and CDR2 YYNGEE. The CDR3 loop spans 16 amino acids. CDR3 in amino acids: CASSVYLAGATNEQFF. The CDR3, as DNA: TGTGCCAGCAGCGTATATCTAGCGGGGGCTACGAATGAGCAGTTCTTC.

J is TRBJ2-7 and V is TRBV11-2; D perhaps matches TRBD2 (5 bases). Trimming took off 5 bases at V and 2 bases at J, with 13 bases between the two ends. Germline CDR1 reads SGHAT; CDR2 reads FQNNGV. This CDR3 spans 14 amino acids. In nucleotides, the CDR3 is TGTGCCAGCAGCCCCCGAGACGGGACCTACGAGCAGTACTTC. Its protein is CASSPRDGTYEQYF.

The V call is TRBV18, the J call TRBJ1-5; D ambiguous. This CDR3 comprises 13 residues. Trimming took 2 bases from V and 5 from J, leaving 7 bases between them. The V gene's germline CDR1 is KGHSH and CDR2 LQKENI. The CDR3 region is CASSPGNDQPQHF. Here the CDR3 DNA reads TGTGCCAGCTCACCAGGGAACGATCAGCCCCAGCATTTT.

The gene calls are TRBV14 and TRBJ1-3; tentatively, D is TRBD1 (6 bases). V shed 3 bases and J shed 4 bases, with 10 bases lying between them. Germline-derived CDR1 and CDR2 are SGHDN and FVKESK. The CDR3 covers 14 residues. The CDR3 is CASSQGAVGNTIYF. The CDR3 DNA reads as TGTGCCAGCAGCCAGGGGGCCGTGGGAAACACCATATATTTT.

This chain connects TRBV14 to TRBJ2-1, with 8 bases that match TRBD2. The germline V gene has CDR1 SGHDN and CDR2 FVKESK. V gave up 1 base and J gave up 0 bases; unmatched junction bases: 5. The CDR3 runs 17 residues. DNA of the CDR3: TGTGCCAGCAGCCAAGTGCAGCGGGGGACCTCCTACAATGAGCAGTTCTTC. Its protein product is CASSQVQRGTSYNEQFF.

This clone has only a few counts. Written as DNA, the CDR3 is TGTGCCAGCAGCCTCCCAGGGGGATTGGTTGATACGCAGTATTTT. As protein: CASSLPGGLVDTQYF. The chain is built from TRBV25-1 and TRBJ2-3, with 7 bases that match TRBD1. Trimming removed 6 bases from V and 6 bases from J; junction bases left unmatched: 12. This CDR3 spans 15 amino acids. Germline V CDR1 and CDR2: MGHDK, SYGVNS. Full variable domain (remainder filled in from reference TRBV25-1 and TRBJ2-3): EADIYQTPRYLVIGTGKKITLECSQTMGHDKMYWYQQDPGMELHLIHYSYGVNSTEKGDLSSESTVSRIRTEHFPLTLESARPSHTSQYLCASSLPGGLVDTQYFGPGTRLTVL.

This clone was seen more than once but under ten times. The chain is built from TRBV11-3 and TRBJ1-2; 7 bases map to TRBD1. The CDR3 consists of 14 residues. J gave up 6 bases and V 5 bases, and 9 bases lay outside the gene matches. Germline assignment: CDR1 SGHNT and CDR2 YENEEA. The DNA for the CDR3 is TGTGCCAGCAGCCCGACAGGGCAAAGCCATGGCTACACCTTC. Translating it yields CASSPTGQSHGYTF.

This clone has only a few counts. The chain combines TRBV28 with TRBJ1-2, with unresolved D. Looked up from germline, CDR1 is MDHEN and CDR2 is SYDVKM. Trimming cost V 6 bases and J 6 bases, with 17 bases left between them. CDR3 length: 14 residues. CDR3 protein: CASSPAGPADGYTF. In nucleotides, the CDR3 is TGTGCCAGCAGCCCTGCCGGCCCCGCTGATGGCTACACCTTC.

Points on this clone: The sample carries other DNA sequences with the same CDR3. The V and J genes are TRBV5-1 and TRBJ2-7; 8 positions match TRBD1. The trim removed 0 bases at V and 4 bases at J, leaving 3 bases unmatched. CDR1 and CDR2 from the germline V gene are SGHRS and YFSETQ. There are 14 residues in the CDR3. The CDR3, as DNA: TGCGCCAGCAGCTTGGCTCAGGGGGCTTACGAGCAGTACTTC. Its protein is CASSLAQGAYEQYF.

This chain links TRBV9 with TRBJ2-5, with a weak D call TRBD1 (7 bases). V was trimmed by 4 bases and J by 5 bases, leaving 18 bases between them. Germline assignment: CDR1 SGDLS and CDR2 YYNGEE. The length of the CDR3 is 15 residues. The DNA of the CDR3 is TGTGCCAGCAGCCAGGGGGGCAACTCTAGGGAGACCCAGTACTTC. Translated, it gives CASSQGGNSRETQYF.

This clone turned up a few times. The chain combines TRBV5-6 with TRBJ2-7; 8 bases are shared with TRBD1. The V gene end was trimmed by 4 bases and the J gene end by 5 bases; junction bases not matched to a gene: 8. Germline assignment: CDR1 SGHDT and CDR2 YYEEEE. CDR3 length equals 14 residues. The CDR3 spells CASSSSRGPHEQYF. The CDR3 DNA follows: TGTGCCAGCAGCAGTTCCAGGGGGCCTCACGAGCAGTACTTC.

CDR3: CASSLEGQGAETQYF. The CDR3 DNA reads as TGCGCCAGCAGCTTGGAGGGACAGGGGGCGGAGACCCAGTACTTC. The rearrangement links TRBV5-1 to TRBJ2-5; 12 bases agree with TRBD1. The germline V gene encodes CDR1 SGHRS and CDR2 YFSETQ. Trimming cost V 0 bases and J 5 bases; bases outside gene matches: 2. The CDR3 length is 15 residues.

The chain joins TRBV7-2 to TRBJ2-6; D remains ambiguous. This CDR3 has 15 residues. V was trimmed by 4 bases and J by 0 bases, leaving 7 bases between them. Per germline, CDR1 SGHTA and CDR2 FQGNSA. CDR3 amino acids: CASSSLASGANVLTF. CDR3 nucleotides: TGTGCCAGCAGCTCTTTAGCCTCTGGGGCCAACGTCCTGACTTTC.

Of note for this clone: An end of the junction does not agree with germline; a read error may underlie this. The CDR3 sequence is CASSLNPGELFF. The CDR3 DNA reads TGTGCCAGCAGCTTGAACCCCGGGGAGCTGTTTTTT. V and J are TRBV5-4 and TRBJ2-2, with D unclear. Looked up from germline, CDR1 is SGHNT and CDR2 is YYREEE (reference sequence). The CDR3 has 12 amino acids.

This clone was seen a handful of times. In nucleotides, the CDR3 is TGCGCCAGCAGCGAACCAGGCGGCGAGCAGTACTTC. It translates to CASSEPGGEQYF. The rearrangement links TRBV5-1 to TRBJ2-7; no firm D call. The CDR3 sequence is 12 residues long. From germline, CDR1 is SGHRS and CDR2 YFSETQ. The ends were cut back, 4 bases at V and 6 bases at J, with 11 bases in the middle.

V and J are TRBV11-3 and TRBJ2-7; D unresolved. Germline V lookup: CDR1 SGHNT, CDR2 YENEEA. The CDR3 spans 14 residues. The V end lost 3 bases, the J end lost 2 bases, and 11 bases lay between the germline ends. The CDR3 region is CASSLAFEAYEQYF. Here the CDR3 DNA reads TGTGCCAGCAGCTTGGCGTTTGAGGCCTACGAGCAGTACTTC.

The V and J genes are TRBV2 and TRBJ1-1; 7 nucleotides line up with TRBD1. With V trimmed by 3 bases and J by 0 bases, 7 bases remained unmatched. Germline CDR1 is SNHLY and CDR2 is FYNNEI. The CDR3 totals 16 residues. The CDR3 DNA sequence: TGTGCCAGCAGTGAGGTTCGGGGACAGTTGAACACTGAAGCTTTCTTT. It codes for CASSEVRGQLNTEAFF.

J is TRBJ2-7 and V is TRBV5-4, with 14 bases lining up with TRBD2. The germline V gene encodes CDR1 SGHNT and CDR2 YYREEE (reference sequence). Trimming took 7 bases from V and 5 from J; bases not matched to a gene: 8. The CDR3 extends over 15 amino acids. Here the CDR3 reads CASGRLAGGPDEQYF. The CDR3 DNA follows: TGTGCCAGCGGGCGACTAGCGGGGGGGCCCGACGAGCAGTACTTC.

This clone showed up just a few times. The chain is built from TRBV5-4 and TRBJ2-5; TRBD1 matches at 12 bases. The germline V gene encodes CDR1 SGHNT and CDR2 YYREEE (reference sequence). This CDR3 has 16 amino acids. J lost 5 bases, V lost 4 bases, and 9 bases had no gene match. The CDR3 spells CASSPEAGQGAETQYF. The DNA of the CDR3 is TGTGCCAGCAGCCCTGAAGCGGGACAGGGGGCGGAGACCCAGTACTTC.

V usage is TRBV28 and J usage is TRBJ2-3; TRBD2 matches 9 bases. The CDR3 is 18 amino acids. V was clipped by 6 bases and J by 1 base; unmatched bases: 14. Looked up from germline, CDR1 is MDHEN and CDR2 is SYDVKM. DNA of the CDR3: TGTGCCAGCAGCACGTCCGCTAGCGGGGAGGGGGGCACAGATACGCAGTATTTT. This gives the protein CASSTSASGEGGTDTQYF.

Here the CDR3 reads CASSIGGLEVYNEQFF. The CDR3 DNA is TGTGCCAGTAGTATAGGGGGACTAGAAGTTTACAATGAGCAGTTCTTC. This chain uses TRBV19 with TRBJ2-1; 8 bases align to TRBD2. With V trimmed by 1 base and J by 4 bases, 6 bases remained unmatched. The CDR3 runs to 16 residues. Per germline, CDR1 LNHDA and CDR2 SQIVND (reference sequence). Full variable domain (remainder filled in from reference TRBV19 and TRBJ2-1): DGGITQSPKYLFRKEGQNVTLSCEQNLNHDAMYWYRQDPGQGLRLIYYSQIVNDFQKGDIAEGYSVSREKKESFPLTVTSAQKNPTAFYLCASSIGGLEVYNEQFFGPGTRLTVL.

This clone was picked up a small number of times. This sequence joins TRBV30 and TRBJ1-4; D is uncertain. This CDR3 has 11 amino acids. Trimming took off 0 bases at V and 14 bases at J, with 10 bases between the two ends. CDR1 GTSNPN and CDR2 SVGIG come from the germline V gene (reference sequence). The CDR3 is CAWSVSDRLFF. CDR3 nucleotide sequence: TGTGCCTGGAGTGTATCTGATCGGCTGTTTTTT.

This clone was seen a few times. The rearrangement links TRBV25-1 to TRBJ2-6; a weak D match, TRBD2 (5 bases). CDR3 length equals 17 residues. Germline-derived CDR1 and CDR2 are MGHDK and SYGVNS. Trimming took off 11 bases at V and 0 bases at J, with 20 bases between the two ends. CDR3 DNA: TGTGCCGCCTCCGGACTCACTTCGGGCTCTGGGGCCAACGTCCTGACTTTC. Translation: CAASGLTSGSGANVLTF.

The rearrangement joins TRBV28 to TRBJ2-3; D uncertain. Germline V gene lookup returns CDR1 MDHEN and CDR2 SYDVKM. The CDR3 has 14 residues. Trimming removed 5 bases from V and 0 bases from J, with 9 bases in between. CDR3 loop: CASSPVRSTDTQYF. DNA for the CDR3: TGTGCCAGCAGTCCCGTTAGAAGCACAGATACGCAGTATTTT.

In this sample, this clone turned up a few times. The chain couples TRBV4-2 to TRBJ1-3, with a tentative D call TRBD1 (6 bases). The CDR3 sequence is 16 residues long. Germline V lookup: CDR1 LGHNA, CDR2 YNFKEQ. Trimming pared 4 bases from V and 0 bases from J, leaving 13 bases between. Here the CDR3 reads CASSLSSGDSGNTIYF. CDR3 DNA sequence: TGTGCCAGCAGCCTAAGTTCAGGGGACTCTGGAAACACCATATATTTT.

The gene calls are TRBV27 and TRBJ1-4; 10 bases map to TRBD1. The CDR3 extends over 15 amino acids. Unmatched junction bases numbered 6, after V lost 5 bases and J lost 6 bases. Germline V gene lookup returns CDR1 MNHEY and CDR2 SMNVEV (reference sequence). This CDR3 is CASSPTDRGYEKLFF. The CDR3 nucleotides read TGTGCCAGCAGTCCGACGGACAGGGGGTATGAAAAACTGTTTTTT.